The 19 T cell receptor beta chains below all came from one sample that was sequenced in a study of blood T cell repertoires in COVID-19. Method: immunoSEQ multiplex PCR; TCRdb's copy keeps in-frame clones and lacks some. Altogether more than 60,000 clones are present, 65% to 85% being singletons, with the ten largest covering about 5.8%. The sequencing sample was made of peripheral blood. These receptors were obtained from a man aged 55 to 70 with active or convalescent COVID-19.

This chain connects TRBV11-1 to TRBJ2-5; TRBD1 matches at 7 bases. The CDR3 covers 15 residues. V gave up 5 bases and J gave up 5 bases; unmatched junction bases: 11. Germline V lookup: CDR1 SGHAT, CDR2 FQDESV (reference sequence). The CDR3 loop reads CASSVTWGQTETQYF. In nucleotides, the CDR3 is TGTGCCAGCAGCGTTACCTGGGGACAGACCGAGACCCAGTACTTC.

This clone showed up just once. The chain is built from TRBV7-8 and TRBJ1-2, with a tentative D call TRBD1 (6 bases). The V gene's germline CDR1 is SGHVS and CDR2 FQNEAQ. The CDR3 has 14 amino acids. Trimming cost V 5 bases and J 4 bases, with 14 bases left between them. CDR3 amino acids: CASSPSDRSYGYTF. The CDR3 DNA follows: TGTGCCAGCAGCCCGTCGGACAGAAGCTATGGCTACACCTTC.

The chain carries TRBV11-2 and TRBJ2-3, with 7 bases matching TRBD1. Per germline, CDR1 SGHAT and CDR2 FQNNGV. After removal of 11 bases from V and 3 bases from J, the junction contained 11 bases not matched to a gene. This CDR3 region has 14 residues. CDR3 in DNA: TGTGCCTCAGCCCCCACAGGGGAAACAGATACGCAGTATTTT. This translates into CASAPTGETDTQYF.

V and J are TRBV21-1 and TRBJ2-7; the D segment call TRBD1 is taken from the table without a DNA check. TRBV21-1 is tagged as a pseudogene. The CDR3 is made up of 18 amino acids. CDR3 coding DNA: TGTGCCAGCAGCAAACCCCCCTTGACAGGCTTGAGCTCCTACGAGCAGTACTTC. Translated: CASSKPPLTGLSSYEQYF.

The rearrangement uses TRBV19 and TRBJ2-3, with D possibly being TRBD1 (6 bases). Trimming stripped 0 bases from V and 6 bases from J, with 19 bases between. The CDR3 runs 17 residues. CDR1 and CDR2 (germline): LNHDA, SQIVND (reference sequence). The CDR3 DNA reads as TGTGCCAGTAGTATAGATTCGGACGGGTGGGGGCTGGATACGCAGTATTTT. The encoded protein is CASSIDSDGWGLDTQYF.

V and J are TRBV7-6 and TRBJ1-1; D might be TRBD1 (6 bases). This CDR3 has 17 amino acids. Trimming left V 1 base short and J 4 bases short, with 19 bases between. CDR1 is SGHVS and CDR2 is FNYEAQ in the germline V gene. The CDR3 here is CASSLEGQIARSTEAFF. The DNA for the CDR3 is TGTGCCAGCAGCTTAGAGGGACAAATAGCAAGAAGCACTGAAGCTTTCTTT.

V gene TRBV24-1 combines with J gene TRBJ1-2; unclear D gene. Trimming removed 4 bases at V and 8 bases at J, with 13 bases between. CDR1 is KGHDR and CDR2 is SFDVKD in the germline V gene. The CDR3 extends over 13 amino acids. CDR3 in amino acids: CATSDRTSGGYTF. The CDR3 coding sequence is TGTGCCACCAGTGACCGAACTTCCGGGGGCTACACCTTC.

The J gene is TRBJ2-7, the V gene TRBV18; TRBD1 agrees at 7 bases. The V segment lost 2 bases and the J segment 5 bases; nucleotides outside the gene matches: 9. Germline V gene data show CDR1 as KGHSH and CDR2 as LQKENI. The CDR3 is 15 amino acids. The CDR3 DNA reads as TGTGCCAGCTCACCAAGGGGACAGAGCACCGACGAGCAGTACTTC. Translation: CASSPRGQSTDEQYF.

The chain employs TRBV7-2 and TRBJ2-1, with 9 bases aligning to TRBD1. The CDR3 is 14 residues long. The V and J ends lost 8 bases and 4 bases, in that order; junction bases with no gene match: 6. CDR1 and CDR2 (germline): SGHTA, FQGNSA. The CDR3, as DNA: TGTGCCAGCCGTACCGGGACAGGGTACAATGAGCAGTTCTTC. Translating it yields CASRTGTGYNEQFF.

The count of this clone is one. The chain's CDR3 is CASSQATSGGRSTDTQYF. In DNA, the CDR3 is TGTGCCAGCAGCCAAGCGACTAGCGGGGGACGTAGCACAGATACGCAGTATTTT. V gene TRBV4-2 combines with J gene TRBJ2-3; 12 nucleotides agree with TRBD2. The CDR3 consists of 18 residues. Germline-derived CDR1 and CDR2 are LGHNA and YNFKEQ. The trim removed 1 base at V and 0 bases at J, leaving 5 bases unmatched.

The CDR3 reads CATSEAGTGLEETQYF. DNA of the CDR3: TGTGCCACCAGTGAAGCCGGGACAGGGTTGGAAGAGACCCAGTACTTC. The chain has TRBV24-1 and TRBJ2-5; 9 bases are shared with TRBD1. With 4 bases clipped from V and 3 bases from J, the junction kept 8 bases outside the gene matches. The CDR3 extends over 16 amino acids. Germline values: CDR1 KGHDR, CDR2 SFDVKD.

The rearrangement uses TRBV2 and TRBJ1-6; TRBD1 matches 7 bases. CDR1 and CDR2 (germline): SNHLY, FYNNEI. This CDR3 has 15 amino acids. J gave up 7 bases and V 5 bases, and 8 bases lay outside the gene matches. CDR3 region: CASSPRQGQNSPLHF. CDR3 nucleotide sequence: TGTGCCAGCAGTCCAAGACAGGGTCAAAATTCACCCCTCCACTTT.

This clone was recorded only once. The chain carries TRBV12-3 or TRBV12-4 and TRBJ2-7; D possibly corresponds to TRBD2 (6 bases). Trimming cost V 6 bases and J 7 bases, with 10 bases left between them. The CDR3 loop spans 11 amino acids. CDR3 DNA sequence: TGTGCCAGCAGAGGGACTTTGGAGCAGTACTTC. Protein: CASRGTLEQYF.

This chain uses TRBV19 with TRBJ2-6; 9 bases fit TRBD1. The CDR3 spans 18 residues. In germline, CDR1 is LNHDA, CDR2 SQIVND (reference sequence). Unmatched junction bases numbered 6, after V lost 3 bases and J lost 0 bases. The CDR3 DNA reads as TGTGCCAGTAGTATGACAGGGGGATACTCCTCTGGGGCCAACGTCCTGACTTTC. It encodes CASSMTGGYSSGANVLTF.

The V gene is TRBV12-3 or TRBV12-4, the J gene TRBJ1-5; TRBD1 might be the D (5 bases). The CDR3 is made up of 13 amino acids. Trimming took 3 bases from V and 4 from J, leaving 7 bases between them. In DNA form, the CDR3 reads TGTGCCAGCAGTTTCAGGGATAATCAGCCCCAGCATTTT. It encodes CASSFRDNQPQHF.

The genes are TRBV2 and TRBJ1-2, with TRBD1 matching over 9 bases. With V trimmed by 8 bases and J by 7 bases, 17 bases remained unmatched. Germline-derived CDR1 and CDR2 are SNHLY and FYNNEI. The CDR3 is 16 amino acids. The CDR3 region has the DNA TGTGCCAGCCGGCCATCCGGGACAGGGCTTTCCTCTGGCTACACCTTC. Protein: CASRPSGTGLSSGYTF.

The chain uses TRBV25-1 and TRBJ1-1; possible D gene TRBD1, 6 bases. Germline assignment: CDR1 MGHDK and CDR2 SYGVNS. The CDR3 contains 14 residues. The V gene lost 8 bases and the J gene lost 5 bases, with 18 bases spanning the gap. CDR3 loop: CASSITGPRTEAFF. CDR3 in DNA: TGTGCCAGCTCGATAACAGGGCCACGGACTGAAGCTTTCTTT. The complete variable domain, with remaining parts taken from reference TRBV25-1 and TRBJ1-1, reads EADIYQTPRYLVIGTGKKITLECSQTMGHDKMYWYQQDPGMELHLIHYSYGVNSTEKGDLSSESTVSRIRTEHFPLTLESARPSHTSQYLCASSITGPRTEAFFGQGTRLTVV.

The V gene is TRBV4-2, the J gene TRBJ2-5; the D is unclear. With 2 bases removed from V and 7 bases from J, the gap between germline ends came to 14 bases. Germline V lookup: CDR1 LGHNA, CDR2 YNFKEQ. This CDR3 is built from 14 residues. CDR3: CASSQSPSAGTQYF. The CDR3 coding sequence is TGTGCCAGCAGCCAAAGTCCCTCCGCAGGGACCCAGTACTTC.

The chain employs TRBV4-3 and TRBJ2-7; possible D gene TRBD1, 6 bases. Germline values: CDR1 LGHNA, CDR2 YSLEER. The CDR3 is 15 residues long. The V end lost 0 bases, the J end lost 4 bases, and 13 bases lay between the germline ends. CDR3 in amino acids: CASSQEFGGSYEQYF. CDR3 nucleotides: TGCGCCAGCAGCCAAGAGTTTGGGGGCTCGTACGAGCAGTACTTC.